The rows below give T cell receptor beta chains drawn from one sample of a study of response to subunit inactivated influenza vaccine. TCRdb recomputed calls from the RT-PCR reads with MiXCR, one row per CDR3 protein. The profile shows about 700,000 distinct CDR3 sequences, around 15% of them singletons. The material was PBMCs from blood, obtained 14 to 15 days before vaccination. These receptors all stem from a man between 50 and 59 years old who received an inactivated influenza vaccine. The CDR3 runs from the conserved cysteine through the conserved F or W. Each record gives: J gene, clone size, D gene, V gene, CDR3 protein, CDR3 DNA. The D gene is left open where the match is weak. Not all rows give a size; the values are once, few, many and, for expanded clones, a class.

J gene: TRBJ2-3
clone size: NA
D gene: NA
V gene: TRBV14
CDR3 protein: CASSQGTASTDTQYF
CDR3 DNA: TGTGCCAGCAGCCAAGGGACAGCTAGCACAGATACGCAGTATTTT

J gene: TRBJ2-1
clone size: once
D gene: NA
V gene: TRBV24-1
CDR3 protein: CATSDGGAGVYNEQFF
CDR3 DNA: TGTGCCACCAGTGATGGAGGGGCAGGGGTGTACAATGAGCAGTTCTTC

J gene: TRBJ2-3
clone size: few
D gene: NA
V gene: TRBV7-9
CDR3 protein: CASSRDRLTTDTQYF
CDR3 DNA: TGTGCCAGCAGCCGCGACAGGCTTACCACAGATACGCAGTATTTT

J gene: TRBJ2-6
clone size: NA
D gene: NA
V gene: TRBV18
CDR3 protein: CASSPPLGAYSGANVLTF
CDR3 DNA: TGTGCCAGCTCACCACCGCTGGGGGCTTACTCTGGGGCCAACGTCCTGACTTTC

J gene: TRBJ2-1
clone size: NA
D gene: TRBD1
V gene: TRBV29-1
CDR3 protein: CSAQRQGTYNEQFF
CDR3 DNA: TGCAGCGCACAGAGACAGGGGACCTACAATGAGCAGTTCTTC

J gene: TRBJ2-3
clone size: few
D gene: NA
V gene: TRBV7-8
CDR3 protein: CASSEEGYGLVDTQYF
CDR3 DNA: TGTGCCAGCAGCGAAGAGGGTTATGGGCTAGTGGATACGCAGTATTTT

J gene: TRBJ2-6
clone size: NA
D gene: TRBD2
V gene: TRBV5-5
CDR3 protein: CASSLAVAGGPGANVLTF
CDR3 DNA: TGTGCCAGCAGCTTGGCGGTAGCGGGAGGGCCCGGGGCCAACGTCCTGACTTTC

J gene: TRBJ2-1
clone size: many
D gene: TRBD2
V gene: TRBV12-3/TRBV12-4
CDR3 protein: CASRMREISNEQFF
CDR3 DNA: TGTGCCAGCCGTATGCGGGAGATTAGCAATGAGCAGTTCTTC

J gene: TRBJ2-5
clone size: NA
D gene: TRBD1
V gene: TRBV28
CDR3 protein: CASSRDRDIETQYF
CDR3 DNA: TGTGCCAGCAGTCGGGACAGGGACATAGAGACCCAGTACTTC

J gene: TRBJ1-5
clone size: many
D gene: NA
V gene: TRBV25-1
CDR3 protein: CASSGDRGGYQPQHF
CDR3 DNA: TGTGCCAGCAGCGGGGACCGGGGAGGATATCAGCCCCAGCATTTT

J gene: TRBJ1-2
clone size: many
D gene: NA
V gene: TRBV12-3/TRBV12-4
CDR3 protein: CASSLARNYGYTF
CDR3 DNA: TGTGCCAGCAGTTTAGCAAGGAACTATGGCTACACCTTC

J gene: TRBJ2-2
clone size: few
D gene: TRBD2
V gene: TRBV5-1
CDR3 protein: CASSPRIAGANTGELFF
CDR3 DNA: TGCGCCAGCAGCCCCCGGATAGCGGGGGCGAACACCGGGGAGCTGTTTTTT

J gene: TRBJ2-5
clone size: NA
D gene: TRBD2
V gene: TRBV3-1
CDR3 protein: CASSHQRGFGETQYF
CDR3 DNA: TGTGCCAGCAGCCATCAGCGGGGGTTCGGAGAGACCCAGTACTTC

J gene: TRBJ1-2
clone size: NA
D gene: NA
V gene: TRBV6-5
CDR3 protein: CASSYSGQGNGYTF
CDR3 DNA: TGTGCCAGCAGTTACTCGGGGCAGGGGAATGGCTACACCTTC

J gene: TRBJ2-5
clone size: few
D gene: NA
V gene: TRBV7-2
CDR3 protein: CASSLAGWSRETQYF
CDR3 DNA: TGTGCCAGCAGCTTAGCGGGCTGGAGCCGGGAGACCCAGTACTTC

J gene: TRBJ2-4
clone size: many
D gene: NA
V gene: TRBV3-1
CDR3 protein: CASSPRPTSPIAKNIQYF
CDR3 DNA: TGTGCCAGCAGCCCTCGACCGACAAGCCCCATAGCCAAAAACATTCAGTACTTC

J gene: TRBJ2-1
clone size: NA
D gene: NA
V gene: TRBV5-1
CDR3 protein: CASSLDWGSNEQFF
CDR3 DNA: TGCGCCAGCAGCTTGGATTGGGGTAGCAATGAGCAGTTCTTC

J gene: TRBJ2-1
clone size: NA
D gene: NA
V gene: TRBV20-1
CDR3 protein: CSARALQGTYNEQFF
CDR3 DNA: TGCAGTGCTAGAGCCCTACAGGGAACATACAATGAGCAGTTCTTC

J gene: TRBJ1-5
clone size: many
D gene: NA
V gene: TRBV12-3/TRBV12-4
CDR3 protein: CASSLGLLGSNQPQHF
CDR3 DNA: TGTGCCAGCAGTTTAGGCTTGCTGGGTAGCAATCAGCCCCAGCATTTT

J gene: TRBJ1-1
clone size: NA
D gene: NA
V gene: TRBV6-2/TRBV6-3
CDR3 protein: CAGRRVNTEAFF
CDR3 DNA: TGTGCCGGACGACGGGTGAACACTGAAGCTTTCTTT

J gene: TRBJ2-5
clone size: NA
D gene: TRBD2
V gene: TRBV20-1
CDR3 protein: CSVKREGRETQYF
CDR3 DNA: TGCAGTGTCAAGCGGGAGGGCCGTGAGACCCAGTACTTC

J gene: TRBJ2-3
clone size: few
D gene: NA
V gene: TRBV7-2
CDR3 protein: CASSASWWGEVDTQYF
CDR3 DNA: TGTGCCAGCAGCGCTTCTTGGTGGGGGGAGGTAGATACGCAGTATTTT

J gene: TRBJ2-7
clone size: few
D gene: NA
V gene: TRBV30
CDR3 protein: CACGGAGSYEQYF
CDR3 DNA: TGTGCCTGCGGCGGGGCAGGGTCTTACGAGCAGTACTTC

J gene: TRBJ1-1
clone size: many
D gene: TRBD1
V gene: TRBV10-2
CDR3 protein: CASSATPTGGYTEAFF
CDR3 DNA: TGCGCCAGCAGTGCAACGCCGACAGGGGGATACACTGAAGCTTTCTTT

J gene: TRBJ2-3
clone size: many
D gene: TRBD1
V gene: TRBV7-8
CDR3 protein: CASSLAPGTGRHTQYF
CDR3 DNA: TGTGCCAGCAGCTTAGCGCCCGGGACAGGGAGACATACGCAGTATTTT

J gene: TRBJ2-3
clone size: few
D gene: NA
V gene: TRBV6-6
CDR3 protein: CASMGSTDTQYF
CDR3 DNA: TGTGCCTCCATGGGGAGCACAGATACGCAGTATTTT

J gene: TRBJ2-1
clone size: few
D gene: TRBD2
V gene: TRBV7-2
CDR3 protein: CASSLAGRLAANEQFF
CDR3 DNA: TGTGCCAGCAGCTTAGCGGGGAGACTAGCGGCCAATGAGCAGTTCTTC

J gene: TRBJ1-2
clone size: few
D gene: NA
V gene: TRBV7-9
CDR3 protein: CASSLSGVDYGYTF
CDR3 DNA: TGTGCCAGCAGCTTATCAGGGGTGGACTATGGCTACACCTTC

J gene: TRBJ2-2
clone size: many
D gene: NA
V gene: TRBV5-1
CDR3 protein: CASSLADALGTGELFF
CDR3 DNA: TGCGCCAGCAGCTTGGCCGATGCCTTGGGGACCGGGGAGCTGTTTTTT

J gene: TRBJ2-3
clone size: NA
D gene: NA
V gene: TRBV27
CDR3 protein: CASSYKRADTQYF
CDR3 DNA: TGTGCCAGCAGTTATAAGCGAGCAGATACGCAGTATTTT

J gene: TRBJ1-5
clone size: NA
D gene: NA
V gene: TRBV7-9
CDR3 protein: CASSFTGQPQHF
CDR3 DNA: TGTGCCAGCAGTTTTACAGGGCAGCCCCAGCATTTT

J gene: TRBJ1-4
clone size: many
D gene: NA
V gene: TRBV6-5
CDR3 protein: CASSYGGGPNEKLFF
CDR3 DNA: TGTGCCAGCAGTTACGGAGGGGGGCCTAATGAAAAACTGTTTTTT

J gene: TRBJ2-7
clone size: many
D gene: NA
V gene: TRBV28
CDR3 protein: CASSLPRGSQYF
CDR3 DNA: TGTGCCAGCAGTTTACCCCGGGGTTCCCAGTACTTC

J gene: TRBJ2-3
clone size: NA
D gene: TRBD2
V gene: TRBV5-1
CDR3 protein: CASSRGLAGERDTQYF
CDR3 DNA: TGCGCCAGCAGCAGGGGACTAGCGGGGGAAAGGGATACGCAGTATTTT

J gene: TRBJ2-3
clone size: many
D gene: NA
V gene: TRBV20-1
CDR3 protein: CSASSAYSTDTQYF
CDR3 DNA: TGCAGTGCTAGTTCGGCTTATAGCACAGATACGCAGTATTTT

J gene: TRBJ2-7
clone size: few
D gene: TRBD2
V gene: TRBV10-3
CDR3 protein: CAVGTSGYEQYF
CDR3 DNA: TGTGCCGTAGGGACTAGCGGGTACGAGCAGTACTTC

J gene: TRBJ2-3
clone size: few
D gene: TRBD2
V gene: TRBV5-5
CDR3 protein: CASSFTRDYSDSTDTQYF
CDR3 DNA: TGTGCCAGCAGCTTTACCAGGGACTACAGTGATTCAACAGATACGCAGTATTTT

J gene: TRBJ1-5
clone size: many
D gene: NA
V gene: TRBV12-3/TRBV12-4
CDR3 protein: CASSGGQSNQPQHF
CDR3 DNA: TGTGCCAGCAGTGGCGGACAGAGCAATCAGCCCCAGCATTTT

J gene: TRBJ2-3
clone size: few
D gene: NA
V gene: TRBV6-5
CDR3 protein: CASSYSNLAADTQYF
CDR3 DNA: TGTGCCAGCAGTTACTCGAATTTAGCCGCAGATACGCAGTATTTT

J gene: TRBJ2-7
clone size: NA
D gene: NA
V gene: TRBV7-2
CDR3 protein: CASSRLHGSPHEQYF
CDR3 DNA: TGTGCCAGCAGCCGATTACATGGCTCTCCCCACGAGCAGTACTTC

J gene: TRBJ2-1
clone size: few
D gene: NA
V gene: TRBV12-3/TRBV12-4
CDR3 protein: CASSPVRIGGNEQFF
CDR3 DNA: TGTGCCAGCAGCCCCGTTAGAATAGGGGGGAATGAGCAGTTCTTC

J gene: TRBJ1-5
clone size: NA
D gene: NA
V gene: TRBV11-2
CDR3 protein: CASSLGLGGYSNQPQHF
CDR3 DNA: TGTGCCAGCAGCTTAGGTCTTGGCGGATATAGCAATCAGCCCCAGCATTTT

J gene: TRBJ2-3
clone size: NA
D gene: TRBD2
V gene: TRBV28
CDR3 protein: CASSPPPAGGTDTQYF
CDR3 DNA: TGTGCCAGCAGTCCCCCCCCCGCGGGGGGCACAGATACGCAGTATTTT